This T cell receptor beta chain was sequenced in a study of T-cell memory formation after mild COVID-19. About the study: Clusters of TCRs were largely donor specific.

TCR alpha and TCR beta cDNA libraries with sample barcodes and UMIs came from 5'RACE using constant-segment primers. TCRdb re-called the 5' RACE reads through MiXCR, storing one row per CDR3 protein. In the table there are approximately 500,000 distinct CDR3 sequences, more than 20% of which are singletons. Concerning this clonotype: Its cognate antigen is unknown.

Whole-study results and caveats: Later expanders leaned toward CD4+, whereas clones contracting from day 15 to 85 were balanced CD4/CD8. Whether day 37 second-wave clones are SARS-CoV-2-specific was not confirmed.

The germline CDR1 and CDR2 sequences are SGHTA and FQGNSA. The CDR3 contains 15 residues. V gave up 5 bases and J gave up 2 bases, with 15 bases separating them. The clonotype was recovered from an adult woman who had mild COVID-19 (a few samples of this study predate the infection). Cell type and time point are not known. The chain carries TRBV7-2 and TRBJ1-2; D remains ambiguous. The sequenced sample consisted of PBMCs or a T cell subset sorted from them (not recorded which). The CDR3 loop reads CASSLEPKTNYGYTF. In nucleotides, the CDR3 is TGTGCCAGCAGCCTAGAACCGAAAACAAACTATGGCTACACCTTC.